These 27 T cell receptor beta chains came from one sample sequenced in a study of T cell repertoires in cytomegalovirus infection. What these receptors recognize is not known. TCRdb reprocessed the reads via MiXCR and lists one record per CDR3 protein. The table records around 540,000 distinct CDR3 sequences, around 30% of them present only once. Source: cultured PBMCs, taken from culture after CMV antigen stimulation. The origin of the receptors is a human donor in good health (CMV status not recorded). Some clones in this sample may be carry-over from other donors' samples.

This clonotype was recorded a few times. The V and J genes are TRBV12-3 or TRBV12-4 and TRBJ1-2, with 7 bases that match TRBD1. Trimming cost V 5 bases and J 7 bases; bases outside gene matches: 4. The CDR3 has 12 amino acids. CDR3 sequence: CASSTRQGGYTF. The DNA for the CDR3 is TGTGCCAGCAGTACAAGACAGGGTGGCTACACCTTC.

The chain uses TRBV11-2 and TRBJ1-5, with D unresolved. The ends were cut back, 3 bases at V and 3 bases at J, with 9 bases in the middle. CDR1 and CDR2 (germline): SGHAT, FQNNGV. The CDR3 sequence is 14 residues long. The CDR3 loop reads CASSFGSSNQPQHF. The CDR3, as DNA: TGTGCCAGCAGCTTCGGGTCTTCCAATCAGCCCCAGCATTTT.

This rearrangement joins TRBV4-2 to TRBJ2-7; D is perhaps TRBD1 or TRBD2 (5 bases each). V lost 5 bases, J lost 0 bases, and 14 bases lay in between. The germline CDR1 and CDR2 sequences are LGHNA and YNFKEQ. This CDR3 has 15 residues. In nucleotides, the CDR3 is TGTGCCAGCAGCAGGGACCCGCGGAACTCCTACGAGCAGTACTTC. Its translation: CASSRDPRNSYEQYF.

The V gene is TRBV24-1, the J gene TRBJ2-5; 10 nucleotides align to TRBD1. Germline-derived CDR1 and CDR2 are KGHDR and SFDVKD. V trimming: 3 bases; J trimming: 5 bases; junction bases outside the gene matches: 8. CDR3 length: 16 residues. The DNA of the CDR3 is TGTGCCACCAGTGATCCAAACGACAGGGGGCGTGAGACCCAGTACTTC. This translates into CATSDPNDRGRETQYF.

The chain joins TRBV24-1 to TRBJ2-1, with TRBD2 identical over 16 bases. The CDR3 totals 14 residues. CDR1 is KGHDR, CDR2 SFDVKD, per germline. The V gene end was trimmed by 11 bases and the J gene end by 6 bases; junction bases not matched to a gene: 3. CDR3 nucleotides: TGTGCCAGCGGGACTAGCGGGAGGGTCAATGAGCAGTTCTTC. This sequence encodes CASGTSGRVNEQFF.

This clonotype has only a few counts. The CDR3 sequence is CASSLARWPSGRWDEQFF. DNA of the CDR3: TGTGCCAGCAGCTTAGCGAGGTGGCCTAGCGGGAGGTGGGATGAGCAGTTCTTC. The rearrangement joins TRBV7-8 to TRBJ2-1; 11 nucleotides agree with TRBD2. Germline trimming cut 0 bases from V and 8 bases from J; bases unmatched to any gene: 12. CDR1 is SGHVS, CDR2 FQNEAQ, per germline. CDR3 length: 18 residues.

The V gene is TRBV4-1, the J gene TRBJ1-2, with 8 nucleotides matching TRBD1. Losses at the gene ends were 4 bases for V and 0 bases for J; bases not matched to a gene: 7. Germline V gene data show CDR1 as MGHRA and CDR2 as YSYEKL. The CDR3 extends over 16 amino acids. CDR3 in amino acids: CASSRRDRRANYGYTF. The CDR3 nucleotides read TGCGCCAGCAGCCGAAGGGACAGGAGAGCTAACTATGGCTACACCTTC.

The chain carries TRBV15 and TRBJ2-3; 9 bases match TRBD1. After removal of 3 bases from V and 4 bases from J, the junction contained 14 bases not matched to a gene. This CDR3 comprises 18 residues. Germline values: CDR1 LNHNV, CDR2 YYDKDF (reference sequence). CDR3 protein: CATSRDNTGTGPADTQYF. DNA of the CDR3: TGTGCCACCAGCAGGGATAATACCGGGACAGGGCCCGCAGATACGCAGTATTTT.

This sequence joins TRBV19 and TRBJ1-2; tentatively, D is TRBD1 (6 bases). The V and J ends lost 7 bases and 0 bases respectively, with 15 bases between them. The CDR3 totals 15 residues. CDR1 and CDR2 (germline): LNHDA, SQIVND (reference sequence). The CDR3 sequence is CASTPPGTPNYGYTF. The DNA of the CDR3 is TGTGCCAGTACTCCCCCCGGGACACCTAACTATGGCTACACCTTC.

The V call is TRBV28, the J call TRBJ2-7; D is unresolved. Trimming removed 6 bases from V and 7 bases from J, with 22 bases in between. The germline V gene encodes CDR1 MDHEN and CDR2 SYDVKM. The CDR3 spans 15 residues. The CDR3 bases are TGTGCCAGCAGCGCCCTCAGCACTGGTTTGGTGGAGCAGTACTTC. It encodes CASSALSTGLVEQYF.

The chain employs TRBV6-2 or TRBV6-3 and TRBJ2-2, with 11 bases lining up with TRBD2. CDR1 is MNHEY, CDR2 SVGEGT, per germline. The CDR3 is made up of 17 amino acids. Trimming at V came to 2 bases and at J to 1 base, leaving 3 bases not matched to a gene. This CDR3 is CASSYLLAGGNTGELFF. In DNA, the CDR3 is TGTGCCAGCAGTTACCTCCTAGCGGGAGGGAACACCGGGGAGCTGTTTTTT.

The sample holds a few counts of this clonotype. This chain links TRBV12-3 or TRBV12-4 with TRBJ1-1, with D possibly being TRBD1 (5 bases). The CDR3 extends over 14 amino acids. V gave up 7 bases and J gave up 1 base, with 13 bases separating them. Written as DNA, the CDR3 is TGTGCCAGCACCGAGACAGACCAGAACACTGAAGCTTTCTTT. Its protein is CASTETDQNTEAFF.

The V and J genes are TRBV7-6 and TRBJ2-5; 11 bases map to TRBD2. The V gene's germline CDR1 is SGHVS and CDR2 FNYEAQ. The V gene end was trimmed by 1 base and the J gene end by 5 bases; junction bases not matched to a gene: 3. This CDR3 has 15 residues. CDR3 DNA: TGTGCCAGCAGCTTAGTTACTAGCGGGAGTGAGACCCAGTACTTC. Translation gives CASSLVTSGSETQYF.

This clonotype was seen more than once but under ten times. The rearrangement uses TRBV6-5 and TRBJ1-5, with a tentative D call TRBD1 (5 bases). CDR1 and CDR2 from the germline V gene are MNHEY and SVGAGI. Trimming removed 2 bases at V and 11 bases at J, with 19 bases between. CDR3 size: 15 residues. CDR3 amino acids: CASSYDSVGRTAQHF. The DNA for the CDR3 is TGTGCCAGCAGTTACGACAGCGTGGGACGAACGGCCCAGCATTTT.

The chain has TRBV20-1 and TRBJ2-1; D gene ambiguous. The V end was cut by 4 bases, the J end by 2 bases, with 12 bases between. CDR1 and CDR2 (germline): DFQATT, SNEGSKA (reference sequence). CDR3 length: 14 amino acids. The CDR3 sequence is CSANPPLTYNEQFF. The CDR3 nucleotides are TGCAGTGCTAATCCCCCACTGACCTACAATGAGCAGTTCTTC.

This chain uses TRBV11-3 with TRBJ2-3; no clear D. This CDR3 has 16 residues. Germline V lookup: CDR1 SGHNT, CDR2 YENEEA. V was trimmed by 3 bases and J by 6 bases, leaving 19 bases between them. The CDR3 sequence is CASSLGFGLPADTQYF. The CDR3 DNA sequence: TGTGCCAGCAGCTTGGGCTTCGGGCTACCTGCGGATACGCAGTATTTT. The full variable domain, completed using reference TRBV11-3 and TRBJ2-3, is EAGVVQSPRYKIIEKKQPVAFWCNPISGHNTLYWYLQNLGQGPELLIRYENEEAVDDSQLPKDRFSAERLKGVDSTLKIQPAELGDSAVYLCASSLGFGLPADTQYFGPGTRLTVL.

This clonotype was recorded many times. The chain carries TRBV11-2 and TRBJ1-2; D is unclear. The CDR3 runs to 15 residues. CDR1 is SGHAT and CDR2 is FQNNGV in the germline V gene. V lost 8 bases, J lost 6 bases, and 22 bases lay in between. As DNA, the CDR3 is TGTGCCAGCGCCACGATCCCCGGGGTGGGGAATGGCTACACCTTC. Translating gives CASATIPGVGNGYTF.

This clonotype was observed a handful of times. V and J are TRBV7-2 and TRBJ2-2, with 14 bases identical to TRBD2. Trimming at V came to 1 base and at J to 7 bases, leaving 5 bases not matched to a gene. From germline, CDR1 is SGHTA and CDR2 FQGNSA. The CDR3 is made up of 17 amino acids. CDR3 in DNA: TGTGCCAGCAGCTTAGTGGGACTAGCGGGAGTCGGCGGGGAGCTGTTTTTT. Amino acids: CASSLVGLAGVGGELFF.

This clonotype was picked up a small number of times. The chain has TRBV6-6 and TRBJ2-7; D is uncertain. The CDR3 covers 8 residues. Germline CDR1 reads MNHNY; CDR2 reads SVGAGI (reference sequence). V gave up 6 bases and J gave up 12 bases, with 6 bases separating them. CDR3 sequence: CASRTRYF. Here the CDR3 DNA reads TGTGCCAGCAGGACTCGGTACTTC.

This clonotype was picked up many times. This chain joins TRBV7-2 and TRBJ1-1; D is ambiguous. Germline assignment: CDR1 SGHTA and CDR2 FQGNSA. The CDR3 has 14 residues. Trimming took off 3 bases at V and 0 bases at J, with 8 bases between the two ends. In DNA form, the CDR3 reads TGTGCCAGCAGCTTGGGCTTACTGAACACTGAAGCTTTCTTT. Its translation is CASSLGLLNTEAFF.

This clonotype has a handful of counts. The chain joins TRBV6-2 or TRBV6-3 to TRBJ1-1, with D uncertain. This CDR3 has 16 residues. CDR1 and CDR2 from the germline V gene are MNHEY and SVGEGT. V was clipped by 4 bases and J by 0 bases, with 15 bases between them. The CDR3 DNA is TGTGCCAGCAGTTGGACCCAACATTCTTTGAACACTGAAGCTTTCTTT. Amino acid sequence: CASSWTQHSLNTEAFF.

The CDR3, as DNA: TGTGCCAGCAGCCTCGGGGTACTAGCGGGATTTCCCTACGAGCAGTACTTC. Translating it yields CASSLGVLAGFPYEQYF. The chain uses TRBV7-2 and TRBJ2-7; 10 positions agree with TRBD2. The V gene's germline CDR1 is SGHTA and CDR2 FQGNSA. The J segment lost 2 bases and the V segment lost 5 bases, leaving 12 bases of the junction unmatched. The CDR3 runs to 17 residues.

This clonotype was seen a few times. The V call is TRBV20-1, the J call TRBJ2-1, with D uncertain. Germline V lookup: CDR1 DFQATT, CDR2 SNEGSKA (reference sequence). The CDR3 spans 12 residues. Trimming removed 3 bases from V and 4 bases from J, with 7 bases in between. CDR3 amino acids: CSASGLYNEQFF. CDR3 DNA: TGCAGTGCTAGTGGGCTTTACAATGAGCAGTTCTTC.

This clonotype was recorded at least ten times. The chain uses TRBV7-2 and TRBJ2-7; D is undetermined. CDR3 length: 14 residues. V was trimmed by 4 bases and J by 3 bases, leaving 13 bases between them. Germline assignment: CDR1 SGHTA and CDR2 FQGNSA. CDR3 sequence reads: CASSSGVFDYEQYF. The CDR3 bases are TGTGCCAGCAGCTCCGGTGTATTCGACTACGAGCAGTACTTC.

The CDR3 DNA reads TGCGCCAGCAGCCAGGGGCCGGGGATCACCGGGGAGCTGTTTTTT. It is translated as CASSQGPGITGELFF. The chain links TRBV4-1 to TRBJ2-2; the D gene could be TRBD1 or TRBD2 (5 bases each). Trimming cost V 3 bases and J 4 bases, with 12 bases left between them. The CDR3 spans 15 residues. The germline CDR1 and CDR2 sequences are MGHRA and YSYEKL.

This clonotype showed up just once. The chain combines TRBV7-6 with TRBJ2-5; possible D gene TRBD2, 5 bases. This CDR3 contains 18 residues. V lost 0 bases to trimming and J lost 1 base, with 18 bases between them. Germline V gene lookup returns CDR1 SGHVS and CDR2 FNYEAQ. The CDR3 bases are TGTGCCAGCAGCTTAGCTCTGACCAGGAGAGGGTCCCAAGAGACCCAGTACTTC. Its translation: CASSLALTRRGSQETQYF.

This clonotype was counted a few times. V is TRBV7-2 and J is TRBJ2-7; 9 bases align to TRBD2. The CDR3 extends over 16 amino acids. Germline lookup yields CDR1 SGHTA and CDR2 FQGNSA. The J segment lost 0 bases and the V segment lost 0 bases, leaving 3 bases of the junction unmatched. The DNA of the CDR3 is TGTGCCAGCAGCTTAGCGGCTAGCGGGAACTCCTACGAGCAGTACTTC. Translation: CASSLAASGNSYEQYF.